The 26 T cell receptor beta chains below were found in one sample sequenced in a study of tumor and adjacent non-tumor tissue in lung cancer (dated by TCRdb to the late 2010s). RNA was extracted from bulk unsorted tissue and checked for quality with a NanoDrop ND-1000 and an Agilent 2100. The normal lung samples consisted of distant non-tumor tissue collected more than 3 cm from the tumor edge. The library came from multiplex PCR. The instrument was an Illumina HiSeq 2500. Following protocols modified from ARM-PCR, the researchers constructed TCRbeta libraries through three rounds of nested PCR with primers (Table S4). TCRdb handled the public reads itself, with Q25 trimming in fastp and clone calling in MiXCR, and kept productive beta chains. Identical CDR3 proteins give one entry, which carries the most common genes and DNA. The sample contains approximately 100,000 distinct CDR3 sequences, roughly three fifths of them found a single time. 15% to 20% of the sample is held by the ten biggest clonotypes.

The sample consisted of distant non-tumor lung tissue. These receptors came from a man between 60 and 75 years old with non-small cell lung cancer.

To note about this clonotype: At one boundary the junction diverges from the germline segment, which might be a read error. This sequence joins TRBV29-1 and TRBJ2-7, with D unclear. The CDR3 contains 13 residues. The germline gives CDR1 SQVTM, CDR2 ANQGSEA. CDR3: CSATRVISYDQYF. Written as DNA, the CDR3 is TGCAGCGCCACCCGAGTGATCTCCTACGACCAGTACTTC.

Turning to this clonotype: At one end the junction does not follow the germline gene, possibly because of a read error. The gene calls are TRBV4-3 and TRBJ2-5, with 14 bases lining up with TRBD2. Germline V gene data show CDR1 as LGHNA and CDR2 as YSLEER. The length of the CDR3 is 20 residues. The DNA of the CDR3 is TGCGCTAGCAGCCAAGATTGGAGGACTAGCGGGAGGATAACCGTCGAGACCCAGTACTTC. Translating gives CASSQDWRTSGRITVETQYF.

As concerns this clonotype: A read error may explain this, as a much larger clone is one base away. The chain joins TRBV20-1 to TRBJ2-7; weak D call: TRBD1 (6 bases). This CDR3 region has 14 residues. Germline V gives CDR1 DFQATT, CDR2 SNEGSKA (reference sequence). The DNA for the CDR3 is TGCAGTGCTAAGAAGACAGGTGGCTCCTACGACCAGTACTTC. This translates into CSAKKTGGSYDQYF.

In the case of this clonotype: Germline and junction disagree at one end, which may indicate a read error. Written as DNA, the CDR3 is TGCGCCAGCGGCCAAGTCGGCCAGCGCCACGAGCAGTACTTC. Translation gives CASGQVGQRHEQYF. V usage is TRBV4-1 and J usage is TRBJ2-7; the D is unclear. Per the germline V gene, CDR1 is MGHRA and CDR2 is YSYEKL. This CDR3 comprises 14 residues.

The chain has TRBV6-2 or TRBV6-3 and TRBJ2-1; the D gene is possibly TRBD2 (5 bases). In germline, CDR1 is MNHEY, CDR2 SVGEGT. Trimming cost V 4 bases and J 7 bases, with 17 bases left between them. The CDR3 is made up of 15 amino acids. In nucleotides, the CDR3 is TGTGCCAGCAGTTGCAGAGGGATGTGGGCGAATGAGCAGTTCTTC. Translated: CASSCRGMWANEQFF.

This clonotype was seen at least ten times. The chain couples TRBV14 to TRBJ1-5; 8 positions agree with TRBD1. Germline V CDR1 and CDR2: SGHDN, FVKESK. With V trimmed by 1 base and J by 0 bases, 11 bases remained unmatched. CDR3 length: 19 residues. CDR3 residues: CASSQVGQGPRISNQPQHF. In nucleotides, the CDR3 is TGTGCCAGCAGCCAAGTAGGACAGGGCCCACGAATTAGCAATCAGCCCCAGCATTTT.

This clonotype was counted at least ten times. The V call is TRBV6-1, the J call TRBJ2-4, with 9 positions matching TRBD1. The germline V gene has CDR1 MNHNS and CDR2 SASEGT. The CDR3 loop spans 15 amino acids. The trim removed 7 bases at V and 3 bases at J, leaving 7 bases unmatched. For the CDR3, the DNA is TGTGCCAGCACTATACAGGGGGCAGGCAAAAACATTCAGTACTTC. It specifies CASTIQGAGKNIQYF.

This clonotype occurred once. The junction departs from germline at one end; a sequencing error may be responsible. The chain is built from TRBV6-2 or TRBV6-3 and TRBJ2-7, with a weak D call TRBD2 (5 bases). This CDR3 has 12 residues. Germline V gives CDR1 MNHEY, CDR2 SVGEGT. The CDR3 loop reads CDSSRGGYEQYF. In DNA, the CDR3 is TGTGACAGCAGTCGGGGTGGCTACGAGCAGTACTTC.

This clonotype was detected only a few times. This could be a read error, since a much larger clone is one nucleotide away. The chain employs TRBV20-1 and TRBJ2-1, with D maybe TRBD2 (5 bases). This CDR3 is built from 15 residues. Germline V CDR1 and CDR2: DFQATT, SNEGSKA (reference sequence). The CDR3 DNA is TGCAGTACTAGTGGGCTTCACGACGAGTACAATGAGCAGTTCTTC. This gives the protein CSTSGLHDEYNEQFF.

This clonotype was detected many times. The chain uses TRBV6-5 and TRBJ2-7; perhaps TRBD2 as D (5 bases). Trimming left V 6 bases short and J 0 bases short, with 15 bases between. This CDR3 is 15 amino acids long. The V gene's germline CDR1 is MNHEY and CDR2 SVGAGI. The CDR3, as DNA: TGTGCCAGCAGACCGATTAGCGAGAGCTCCTACGAGCAGTACTTC. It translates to CASRPISESSYEQYF.

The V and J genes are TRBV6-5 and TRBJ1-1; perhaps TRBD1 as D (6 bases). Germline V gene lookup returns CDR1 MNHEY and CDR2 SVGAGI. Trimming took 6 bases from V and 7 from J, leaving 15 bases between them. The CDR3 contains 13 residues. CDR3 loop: CASRPQGLREAFF. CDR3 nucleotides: TGTGCCAGCAGACCTCAGGGGTTACGTGAAGCTTTCTTT.

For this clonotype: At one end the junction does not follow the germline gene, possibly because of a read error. The CDR3 sequence is CTSSPRTSGSLDTQYF. The CDR3 region has the DNA TGCACCAGCAGCCCCAGGACTAGCGGGAGCTTAGATACGCAGTATTTT. The chain combines TRBV5-1 with TRBJ2-3, with 13 bases aligning to TRBD2. Germline V gene sequence: CDR1 SGHRS, CDR2 YFSETQ. CDR3 length equals 16 residues.

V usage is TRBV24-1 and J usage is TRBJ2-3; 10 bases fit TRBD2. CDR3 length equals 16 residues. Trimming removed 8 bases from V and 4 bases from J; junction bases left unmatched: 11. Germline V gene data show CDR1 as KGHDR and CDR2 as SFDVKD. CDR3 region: CATNDLLAGDPDTQYF. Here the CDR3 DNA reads TGTGCCACCAATGACCTCCTAGCGGGAGACCCAGATACGCAGTATTTT.

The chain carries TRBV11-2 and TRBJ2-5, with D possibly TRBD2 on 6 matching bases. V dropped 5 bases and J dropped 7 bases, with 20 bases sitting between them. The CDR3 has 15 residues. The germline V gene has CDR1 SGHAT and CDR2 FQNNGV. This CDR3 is CASSTTSRNGGTQYF. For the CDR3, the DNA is TGTGCCAGCAGCACCACTAGCCGGAATGGAGGGACCCAGTACTTC.

The DNA of the CDR3 is TGTGCCAGCAGCGAGCCAGACGGGATACAACGATGGAATCAGCCCCAGCATTTT. It specifies CASSEPDGIQRWNQPQHF. The V and J genes are TRBV6-1 and TRBJ1-5; D not resolved. Germline lookup yields CDR1 MNHNS and CDR2 SASEGT. The CDR3 consists of 18 residues. V lost 6 bases to trimming and J lost 4 bases, with 25 bases between them.

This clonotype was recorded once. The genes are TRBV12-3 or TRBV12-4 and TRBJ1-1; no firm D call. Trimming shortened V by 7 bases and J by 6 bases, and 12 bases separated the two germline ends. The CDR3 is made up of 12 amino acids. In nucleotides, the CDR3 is TGTGCCAGCAATTTCCCTGGGGCTGAAGCTTTCTTT. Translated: CASNFPGAEAFF.

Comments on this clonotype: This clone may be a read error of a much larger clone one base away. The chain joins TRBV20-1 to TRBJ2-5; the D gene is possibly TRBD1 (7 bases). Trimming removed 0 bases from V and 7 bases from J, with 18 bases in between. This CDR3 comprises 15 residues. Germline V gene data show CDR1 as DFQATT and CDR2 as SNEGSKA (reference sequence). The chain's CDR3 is CSARDAGQPEGTQYF. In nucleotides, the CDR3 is TGCAGTGCTAGAGACGCGGGACAGCCTGAAGGGACCCAGTACTTC.

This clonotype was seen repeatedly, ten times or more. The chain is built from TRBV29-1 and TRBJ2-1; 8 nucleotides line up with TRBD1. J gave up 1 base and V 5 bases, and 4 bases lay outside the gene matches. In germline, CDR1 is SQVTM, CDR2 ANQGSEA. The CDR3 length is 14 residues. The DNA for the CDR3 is TGCAGCGTTTGGAACAGGGGGTCCTACAATGAGCAGTTCTTC. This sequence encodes CSVWNRGSYNEQFF.

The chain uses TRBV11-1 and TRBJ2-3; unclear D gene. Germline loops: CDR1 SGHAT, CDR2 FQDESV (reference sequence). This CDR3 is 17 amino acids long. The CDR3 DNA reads TGTGTCATCAGCTCGCCCCTCTTGATCCGAGGTGCAGATACGCAGTATTTT. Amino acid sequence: CVISSPLLIRGADTQYF.

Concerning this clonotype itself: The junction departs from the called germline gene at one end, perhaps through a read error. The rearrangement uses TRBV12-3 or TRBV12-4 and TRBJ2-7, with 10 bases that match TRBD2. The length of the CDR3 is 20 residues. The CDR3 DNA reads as TGTGCCAGTAGTCCTTCTAGCGGGAGTTTTCATGGGGCCCCGAGTCACGATCAGTACTTC. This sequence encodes CASSPSSGSFHGAPSHDQYF.

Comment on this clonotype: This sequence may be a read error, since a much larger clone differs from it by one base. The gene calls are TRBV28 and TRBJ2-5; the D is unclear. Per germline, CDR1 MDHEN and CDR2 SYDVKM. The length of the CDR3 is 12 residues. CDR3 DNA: TGTGTCAGCAGCAGGAGCGTGGAGACCCAGTACTTC. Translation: CVSSRSVETQYF.

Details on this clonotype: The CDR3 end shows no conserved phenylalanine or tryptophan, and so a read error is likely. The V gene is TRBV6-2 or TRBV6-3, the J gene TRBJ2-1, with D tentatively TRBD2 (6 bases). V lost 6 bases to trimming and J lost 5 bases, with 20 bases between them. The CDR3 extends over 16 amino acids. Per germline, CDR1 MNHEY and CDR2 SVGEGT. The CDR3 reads CASSTPIITGDNEQFL. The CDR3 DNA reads TGTGCCAGCAGCACCCCGATAATAACGGGGGACAATGAGCAGTTCCTT.

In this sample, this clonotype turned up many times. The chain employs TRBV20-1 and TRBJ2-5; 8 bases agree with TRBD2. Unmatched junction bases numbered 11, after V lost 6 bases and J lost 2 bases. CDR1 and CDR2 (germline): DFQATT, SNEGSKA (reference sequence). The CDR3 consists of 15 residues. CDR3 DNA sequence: TGCAGTGCCAGACCCAGCGGGGGAAGACAAGAGACCCAGTACTTC. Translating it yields CSARPSGGRQETQYF.

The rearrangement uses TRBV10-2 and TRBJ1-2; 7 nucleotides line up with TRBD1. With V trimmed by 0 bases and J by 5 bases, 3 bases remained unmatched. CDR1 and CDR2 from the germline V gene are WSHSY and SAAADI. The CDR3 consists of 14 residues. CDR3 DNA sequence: TGCGCCAGCAGTGAGTCGGGGACAGATTATGGCTACACCTTC. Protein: CASSESGTDYGYTF.

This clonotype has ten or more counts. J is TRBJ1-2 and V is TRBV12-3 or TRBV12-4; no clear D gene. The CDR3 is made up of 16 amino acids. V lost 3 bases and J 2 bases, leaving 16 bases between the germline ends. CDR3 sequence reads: CASSLTLAGPNYGYTF. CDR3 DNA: TGTGCCAGCAGTTTGACCTTGGCAGGCCCCAACTATGGCTACACCTTC.

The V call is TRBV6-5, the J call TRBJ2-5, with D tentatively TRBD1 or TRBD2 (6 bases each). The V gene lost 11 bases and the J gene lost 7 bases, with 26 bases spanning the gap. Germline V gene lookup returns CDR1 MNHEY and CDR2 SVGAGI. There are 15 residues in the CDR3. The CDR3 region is CAGTFRGDGYATQYF. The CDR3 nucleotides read TGTGCCGGCACCTTTAGGGGGGACGGCTATGCGACCCAGTACTTC.